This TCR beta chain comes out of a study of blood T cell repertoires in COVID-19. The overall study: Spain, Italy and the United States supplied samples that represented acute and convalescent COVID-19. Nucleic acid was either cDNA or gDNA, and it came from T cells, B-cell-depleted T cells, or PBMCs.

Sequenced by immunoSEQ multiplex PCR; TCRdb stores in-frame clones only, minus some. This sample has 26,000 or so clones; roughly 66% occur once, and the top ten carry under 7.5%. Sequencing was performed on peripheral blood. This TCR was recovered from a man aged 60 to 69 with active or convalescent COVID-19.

The CDR3 region is CASSRSGSSMEAFF. CDR3 bases: TGTGCCAGCAGTAGATCCGGGTCGTCGATGGAAGCTTTCTTT. The chain combines TRBV25-1 with TRBJ1-1; D gene unclear. Germline V CDR1 and CDR2: MGHDK, SYGVNS. Trimming cost V 5 bases and J 8 bases, with 18 bases left between them. CDR3 length: 14 residues. The full variable domain, its missing parts supplied by reference TRBV25-1 and TRBJ1-1, is EADIYQTPRYLVIGTGKKITLECSQTMGHDKMYWYQQDPGMELHLIHYSYGVNSTEKGDLSSESTVSRIRTEHFPLTLESARPSHTSQYLCASSRSGSSMEAFFGQGTRLTVV.